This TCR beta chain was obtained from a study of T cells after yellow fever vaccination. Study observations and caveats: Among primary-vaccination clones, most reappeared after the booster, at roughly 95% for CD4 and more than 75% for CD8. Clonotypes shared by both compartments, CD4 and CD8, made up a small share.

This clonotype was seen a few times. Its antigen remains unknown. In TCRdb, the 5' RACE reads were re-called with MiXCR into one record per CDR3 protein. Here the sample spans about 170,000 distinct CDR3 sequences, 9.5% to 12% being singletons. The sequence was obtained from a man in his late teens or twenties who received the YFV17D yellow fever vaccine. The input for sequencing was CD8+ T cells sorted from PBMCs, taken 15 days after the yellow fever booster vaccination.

The CDR3 nucleotides read TGTGCCAGCAGCCCCACCCGGACTCAAGAGACCCAGTACTTC. Translated, it gives CASSPTRTQETQYF. The V gene is TRBV7-9, the J gene TRBJ2-5, with a possible D match to TRBD2 (5 bases). The CDR3 has 14 residues. V was pared by 5 bases and J by 2 bases, with 12 bases between. CDR1 is SEHNR, CDR2 FQNEAQ, per germline (reference sequence).